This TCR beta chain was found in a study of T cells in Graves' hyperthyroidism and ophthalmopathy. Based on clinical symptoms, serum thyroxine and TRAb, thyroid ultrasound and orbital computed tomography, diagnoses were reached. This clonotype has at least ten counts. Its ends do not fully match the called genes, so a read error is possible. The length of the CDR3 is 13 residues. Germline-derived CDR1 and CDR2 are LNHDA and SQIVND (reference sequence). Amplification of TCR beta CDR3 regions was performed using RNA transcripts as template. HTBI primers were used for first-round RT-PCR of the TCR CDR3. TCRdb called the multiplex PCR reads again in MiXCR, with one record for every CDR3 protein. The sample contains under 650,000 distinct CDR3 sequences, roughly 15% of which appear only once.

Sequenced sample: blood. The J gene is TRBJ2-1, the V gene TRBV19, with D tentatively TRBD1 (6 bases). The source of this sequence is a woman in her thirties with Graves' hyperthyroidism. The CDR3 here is CASSIGQYNEQFF. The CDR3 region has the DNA TGCGCCAGCAGCATAGGACAGTACAATGAGCAGTTCTTC.